This T cell receptor beta chain came from a study of blood T cell repertoires in COVID-19. Overall study: Samples representing acute and convalescent COVID-19 were sourced from the United States, Italy and Spain. PBMCs, B-cell-depleted T cells, or T cells were the source of the cDNA or gDNA that made up the material.

Original analysis: Amplification of reference gene primers was used by the study to estimate nucleated cell counts. Sequencing was performed with immunoSEQ multiplex PCR; in TCRdb, only in-frame clones are kept and a portion is missing. That table furnishes V, J and clone size, whereas the DNA furnished D and trimming. The sample yields about 120,000 clones, over 60% seen once. A note on this clone: This CDR3 is also generated by other DNA sequences in the sample.

The CDR3 sequence is 14 residues long. The V end was cut by 3 bases, the J end by 3 bases, with 9 bases between. Germline V gene lookup returns CDR1 MGHRA and CDR2 YSYEKL. Sequencing was performed on peripheral blood. The rearrangement uses TRBV4-1 and TRBJ1-5, with D unresolved. The clonotype originates from a human donor in a cohort sampled during active COVID-19. The CDR3 reads CASSQGSSNQPQHF. The CDR3 region has the DNA TGCGCCAGCAGCCAGGGCAGTTCCAATCAGCCCCAGCATTTT.